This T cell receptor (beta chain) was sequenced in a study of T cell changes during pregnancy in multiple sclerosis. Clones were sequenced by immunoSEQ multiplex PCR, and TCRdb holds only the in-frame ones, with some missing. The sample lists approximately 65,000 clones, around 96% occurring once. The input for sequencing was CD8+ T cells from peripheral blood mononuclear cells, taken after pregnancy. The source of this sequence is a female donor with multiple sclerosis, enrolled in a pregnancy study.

The CDR3 sequence: CASSLGQGAADTQYF. The CDR3 bases are TGTGCCAGCAGCTTAGGGCAGGGGGCCGCAGATACGCAGTATTTT. The rearrangement uses TRBV7-9 and TRBJ2-3, with 8 bases matching TRBD1. V shed 1 base and J 4 bases; nucleotides not matched to a gene: 4. Germline loops: CDR1 SEHNR, CDR2 FQNEAQ (reference sequence). This CDR3 contains 15 residues.